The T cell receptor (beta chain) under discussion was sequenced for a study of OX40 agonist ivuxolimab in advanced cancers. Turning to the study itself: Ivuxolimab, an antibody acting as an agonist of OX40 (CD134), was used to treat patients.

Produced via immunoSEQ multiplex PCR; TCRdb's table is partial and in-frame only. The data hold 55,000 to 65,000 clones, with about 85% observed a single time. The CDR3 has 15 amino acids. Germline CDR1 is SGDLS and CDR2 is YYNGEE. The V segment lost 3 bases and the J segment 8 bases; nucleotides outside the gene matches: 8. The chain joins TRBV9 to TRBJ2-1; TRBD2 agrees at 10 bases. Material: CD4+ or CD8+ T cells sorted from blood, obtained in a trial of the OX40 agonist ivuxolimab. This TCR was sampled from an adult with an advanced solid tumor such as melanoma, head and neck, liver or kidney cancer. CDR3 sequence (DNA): TGTGCCAGCAGCGACCTAGCGGGAGTTGAAGATGAGCAGTTCTTC. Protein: CASSDLAGVEDEQFF.